Listed here are 21 T cell receptor beta chains from one sample, sequenced in a study of control samples from healthy donors and cancer patients (dated by TCRdb to about 2020). The library was obtained by the immunoSEQ multiplex PCR assay. TCRdb provides this immuneACCESS table in a form limited to in-frame rearrangements. Some clones are lacking; in checked studies, under half of them reflect an unresolved V gene, and why the rest are absent is not known. The sample yields around 120,000 clones; around 90% were counted once. Less than 9.5% of the sample is taken by the ten largest. Sequences were obtained from blood. Receptor source: a man between 40 and 49 years old in good health.

The rearrangement joins TRBV6-4 to TRBJ1-5; 7 bases agree with TRBD1. The germline V gene encodes CDR1 MRHNA and CDR2 SNTAGT. Germline trimming cut 7 bases from V and 9 bases from J; bases unmatched to any gene: 9. This CDR3 is 13 amino acids long. CDR3 bases: TGTGCCAGCATCGACAGGGTACTGCGGCCCCAGCATTTT. This encodes CASIDRVLRPQHF.

The CDR3 loop reads CASSIGTGVGQPQHF. CDR3 nucleotides: TGTGCCAGTAGTATAGGGACAGGGGTCGGCCAGCCCCAGCATTTT. This chain links TRBV19 with TRBJ1-5, with 9 bases fitting TRBD1. Trimming at V came to 1 base and at J to 7 bases, leaving 5 bases not matched to a gene. CDR3 size: 15 residues. Germline-derived CDR1 and CDR2 are LNHDA and SQIVND (reference sequence).

The chain joins TRBV29-1 to TRBJ1-1; the D gene is possibly TRBD1 (6 bases). Germline lookup yields CDR1 SQVTM and CDR2 ANQGSEA. CDR3 size: 12 residues. The V end was cut by 7 bases, the J end by 1 base, with 10 bases between. The CDR3 is CSDLTGNTEAFF. The CDR3 DNA reads as TGCAGCGACTTGACAGGGAACACTGAAGCTTTCTTT.

The chain combines TRBV10-3 with TRBJ1-6; no definite D call. Trimming left V 2 bases short and J 5 bases short, with 7 bases between. CDR1 is ENHRY and CDR2 is SYGVKD in the germline V gene. This CDR3 has 14 residues. This CDR3 reads CAISERGDNSPLHF. CDR3 bases: TGTGCCATCAGTGAGAGAGGCGATAATTCACCCCTCCACTTT.

The chain has TRBV6-5 and TRBJ1-2, with D unresolved. CDR3 length: 14 residues. Between the trimmed V and J ends, which lost 9 bases and 0 bases, there was a span of 14 bases. CDR1 and CDR2 from the germline V gene are MNHEY and SVGAGI. The CDR3 nucleotides are TGTGCCAGTGAGACCTTAGTCCCTAACTATGGCTACACCTTC. Its translation: CASETLVPNYGYTF.

The chain employs TRBV28 and TRBJ1-2; D unresolved. This CDR3 region has 12 residues. Trimming shortened V by 5 bases and J by 6 bases, and 10 bases separated the two germline ends. CDR1 and CDR2 (germline): MDHEN, SYDVKM. CDR3 residues: CASSPSSHGYTF. The CDR3 nucleotides are TGTGCCAGCAGTCCGTCATCCCATGGCTACACCTTC.

This rearrangement joins TRBV4-3 to TRBJ2-7; no clear D. This CDR3 is 15 amino acids long. Germline V CDR1 and CDR2: LGHNA, YSLEER. V lost 0 bases, J lost 4 bases, and 13 bases lay in between. The CDR3 nucleotides read TGCGCCAGCAGCCAAGATCTCGGCCTGGGGTACGAGCAGTACTTC. Encoded protein: CASSQDLGLGYEQYF.

V gene TRBV4-1 combines with J gene TRBJ1-1; the D is unclear. Trimming removed 3 bases from V and 6 bases from J, with 11 bases in between. The CDR3 covers 13 residues. Germline V lookup: CDR1 MGHRA, CDR2 YSYEKL. The CDR3 DNA follows: TGCGCCAGCAGCCAGGGTATTGCGGCTGAAGCTTTCTTT. Encoded protein: CASSQGIAAEAFF.

The chain couples TRBV6-2 or TRBV6-3 to TRBJ1-1; possible D gene TRBD1, 5 bases. The CDR3 is made up of 15 amino acids. V shed 0 bases and J shed 1 base, with 9 bases lying between them. CDR1 is MNHEY, CDR2 SVGEGT, per germline. The CDR3 protein is CASSYSTVGNTEAFF. In DNA form, the CDR3 reads TGTGCCAGCAGTTACTCGACAGTCGGGAACACTGAAGCTTTCTTT.

The chain couples TRBV18 to TRBJ1-2, with TRBD1 identical over 7 bases. V was pared by 0 bases and J by 5 bases, with 9 bases of the junction left unmatched. This CDR3 has 16 residues. Germline CDR1 and CDR2: KGHSH and LQKENI. CDR3: CASSPPNTRGGYGYTF. In DNA form, the CDR3 reads TGTGCCAGCTCACCACCGAATACCAGGGGGGGATATGGCTACACCTTC.

The V gene is TRBV11-2, the J gene TRBJ2-7; D perhaps matches TRBD2 (5 bases). The length of the CDR3 is 17 residues. V gave up 0 bases and J gave up 4 bases, with 19 bases separating them. Germline V gene sequence: CDR1 SGHAT, CDR2 FQNNGV. For the CDR3, the DNA is TGTGCCAGCAGCTTAGAAAGGGTTCACGCCGGGGATTACGAGCAGTACTTC. Translation gives CASSLERVHAGDYEQYF.

J is TRBJ2-5 and V is TRBV27, with TRBD1 matching over 8 bases. Per germline, CDR1 MNHEY and CDR2 SMNVEV (reference sequence). This CDR3 has 15 residues. Trimming cost V 2 bases and J 4 bases; bases outside gene matches: 6. This CDR3 reads CASSLGQGIVETQYF. In DNA form, the CDR3 reads TGTGCCAGCAGTTTAGGACAGGGTATTGTAGAGACCCAGTACTTC.

The chain links TRBV21-1 to TRBJ1-4; the table gives TRBD1 as D, unverified against the DNA. TRBV21-1 represents a pseudogene. CDR3 length: 18 amino acids. DNA for the CDR3: TGTGCCAGCAGCAAAGGAAGTAACACAGGGGGAACTAATGAAAAACTGTTTTTT. It translates to CASSKGSNTGGTNEKLFF.

V is TRBV14 and J is TRBJ2-7; D is undetermined. CDR1 and CDR2 (germline): SGHDN, FVKESK. V lost 0 bases and J lost 0, with 6 bases in between. The CDR3 spans 14 residues. The CDR3 sequence: CASSQDSDSYEQYF. In DNA form, the CDR3 reads TGTGCCAGCAGCCAAGACAGCGACTCCTACGAGCAGTACTTC.

The chain carries TRBV2 and TRBJ1-1, with D maybe TRBD1 (6 bases). The germline V and J ends were trimmed by 3 bases and 4 bases, with 9 bases remaining between them. Germline CDR1 SNHLY, CDR2 FYNNEI. The length of the CDR3 is 13 residues. The CDR3 DNA is TGTGCCAGCAGTGACCAGGGGATCACTGAAGCTTTCTTT. Amino acid sequence: CASSDQGITEAFF.

The chain uses TRBV7-2 and TRBJ1-2, with a weak D call TRBD1 (5 bases). Trimming cost V 1 base and J 4 bases, with 7 bases left between them. Per the germline V gene, CDR1 is SGHTA and CDR2 is FQGNSA. The CDR3 loop spans 13 amino acids. In nucleotides, the CDR3 is TGTGCCAGCAGCTTAGACAGGCCCTATGGCTACACCTTC. Encoded protein: CASSLDRPYGYTF.

The gene calls are TRBV5-6 and TRBJ2-7, with TRBD2 identical over 14 bases. This CDR3 is built from 17 residues. The V segment lost 4 bases and the J segment 5 bases; nucleotides outside the gene matches: 11. Germline V gene lookup returns CDR1 SGHDT and CDR2 YYEEEE. Here the CDR3 DNA reads TGTGCCAGCAGCAAACCCCGACTAGCGGGGGGGCCCCACGAGCAGTACTTC. Amino acids: CASSKPRLAGGPHEQYF.

The rearrangement joins TRBV5-1 to TRBJ1-1, with D tentatively TRBD1 (6 bases). Germline CDR1 and CDR2: SGHRS and YFSETQ. The ends were cut back, 4 bases at V and 0 bases at J, with 22 bases in the middle. This CDR3 is built from 18 residues. The CDR3 DNA follows: TGCGCCAGCAGCCTGCACGCGGGGGGCCCTGCCATGAACACTGAAGCTTTCTTT. It codes for CASSLHAGGPAMNTEAFF.

V is TRBV7-9 and J is TRBJ2-5; D is perhaps TRBD2 (5 bases). CDR1 and CDR2 (germline): SEHNR, FQNEAQ (reference sequence). The CDR3 loop spans 12 amino acids. The V and J ends lost 8 bases and 4 bases respectively, with 11 bases between them. The CDR3 loop is CASFRGPETQYF. CDR3 coding DNA: TGTGCCAGCTTCCGGGGTCCAGAGACCCAGTACTTC. Filled out from reference TRBV7-9 and TRBJ2-5, the complete variable domain reads DTGVSQNPRHKITKRGQNVTFRCDPISEHNRLYWYRQTLGQGPEFLTYFQNEAQLEKSRLLSDRFSAERPKGSFSTLEIQRTEQGDSAMYLCASFRGPETQYFGPGTRLLVL.

The rearrangement uses TRBV11-3 and TRBJ2-5; the D gene could be TRBD1 or TRBD2 (5 bases each). V lost 0 bases and J lost 5, with 10 bases in between. The CDR3 length is 14 residues. The germline V gene has CDR1 SGHNT and CDR2 YENEEA. As DNA, the CDR3 is TGTGCCAGCAGCTTAGAGGCCGGGACGGAGACCCAGTACTTC. It yields the protein CASSLEAGTETQYF.

This chain joins TRBV24-1 and TRBJ2-7; TRBD1 agrees at 12 bases. The CDR3 length is 15 residues. Looked up from germline, CDR1 is KGHDR and CDR2 is SFDVKD. Trimming at V came to 12 bases and at J to 2 bases, leaving 10 bases not matched to a gene. The CDR3 region is CAPGTGGRLTYEQYF. DNA of the CDR3: TGTGCCCCAGGGACAGGGGGCAGGCTGACCTACGAGCAGTACTTC.